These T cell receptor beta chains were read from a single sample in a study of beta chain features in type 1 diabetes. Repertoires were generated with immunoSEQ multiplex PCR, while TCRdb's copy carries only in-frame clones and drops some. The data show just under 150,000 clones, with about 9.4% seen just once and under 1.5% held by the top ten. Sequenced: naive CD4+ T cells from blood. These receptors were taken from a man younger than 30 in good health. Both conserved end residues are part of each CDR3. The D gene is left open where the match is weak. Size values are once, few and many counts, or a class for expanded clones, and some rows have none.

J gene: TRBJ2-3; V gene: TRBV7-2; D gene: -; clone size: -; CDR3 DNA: TGTGCCAGCAGCTCGTCCCGGTCGGATACGCAGTATTTT; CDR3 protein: CASSSSRSDTQYF
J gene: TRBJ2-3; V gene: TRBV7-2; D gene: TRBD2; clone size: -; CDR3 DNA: TGTGCCAGCAGCCCACTAGCGGGGGGATCAGATACGCAGTATTTT; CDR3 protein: CASSPLAGGSDTQYF
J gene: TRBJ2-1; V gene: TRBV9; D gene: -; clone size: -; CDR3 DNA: TGTGCCAGCAGCGCCACACGTGGAGCTTACAATGAGCAGTTCTTC; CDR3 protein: CASSATRGAYNEQFF
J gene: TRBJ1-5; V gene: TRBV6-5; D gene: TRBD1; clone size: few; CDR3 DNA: TGTGCCAGCAGTGCCGGGACAGGGAATCAGCCCCAGCATTTT; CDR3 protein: CASSAGTGNQPQHF
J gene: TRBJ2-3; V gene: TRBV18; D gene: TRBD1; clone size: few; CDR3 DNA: TGTGCCAGCTCACCGGGACAGTTAGTAGCAGATACGCAGTATTTT; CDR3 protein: CASSPGQLVADTQYF
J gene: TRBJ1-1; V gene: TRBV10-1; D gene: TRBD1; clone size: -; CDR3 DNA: TGCGCCAGCAGTGTTGCAGGGGGCGATGAAGCTTTCTTT; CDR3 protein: CASSVAGGDEAFF
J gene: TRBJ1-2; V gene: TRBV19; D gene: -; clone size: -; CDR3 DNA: TGTGCCAGCACACCCGCGCGGGGCGACTATGGCTACACCTTC; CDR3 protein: CASTPARGDYGYTF
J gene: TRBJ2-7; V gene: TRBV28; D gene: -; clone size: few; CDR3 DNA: TGTGCCAGCAGTTTCGGTAGCAGGGACTACGAGCAGTACTTC; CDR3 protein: CASSFGSRDYEQYF
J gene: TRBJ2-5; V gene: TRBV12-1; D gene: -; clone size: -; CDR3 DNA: TGTGCCAGCAGCGCGAGGACAGGGGGCTTCGAGACCCAGTACTTC; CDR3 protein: CASSARTGGFETQYF
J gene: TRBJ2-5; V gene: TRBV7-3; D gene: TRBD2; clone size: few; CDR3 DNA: TGTGCCAGCAGCTTAGGGACTAGCGGGGGGGCCGGAGAGACCCAGTACTTC; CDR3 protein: CASSLGTSGGAGETQYF
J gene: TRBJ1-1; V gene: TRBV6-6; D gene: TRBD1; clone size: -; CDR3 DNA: TGTGCCAGCAGGGACAGGGATTTCGGCACTGAAGCTTTCTTT; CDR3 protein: CASRDRDFGTEAFF
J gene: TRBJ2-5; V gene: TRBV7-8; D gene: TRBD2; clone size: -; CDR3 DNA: TGTGCCAGCAGCTTAGGACTAGCGGGGCAACCTCAGTACTTC; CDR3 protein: CASSLGLAGQPQYF
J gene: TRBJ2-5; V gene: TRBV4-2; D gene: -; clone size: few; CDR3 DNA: TGTGCCAGCAGCCAAGGAAGTACTGTCGAAGAGACCCAGTACTTC; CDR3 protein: CASSQGSTVEETQYF
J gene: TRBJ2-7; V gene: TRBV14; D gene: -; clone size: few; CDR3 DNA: TGTGCCAGCAGCTTAGCCTACGAGCAGTACTTC; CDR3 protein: CASSLAYEQYF
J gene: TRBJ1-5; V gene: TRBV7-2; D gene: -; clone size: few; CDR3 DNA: TGTGCCAGCAGCTTAATTGGGCCTAATCAGCCCCAGCATTTT; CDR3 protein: CASSLIGPNQPQHF
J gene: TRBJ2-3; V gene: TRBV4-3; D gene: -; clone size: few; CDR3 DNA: TGCGCCAGCAGCCAAGATATCAGCACAGATACGCAGTATTTT; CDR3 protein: CASSQDISTDTQYF
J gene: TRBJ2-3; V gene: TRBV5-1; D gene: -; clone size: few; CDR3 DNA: TGCGCCAGCAGCGCCGGGACAAACCCCACAGATACGCAGTATTTT; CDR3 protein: CASSAGTNPTDTQYF
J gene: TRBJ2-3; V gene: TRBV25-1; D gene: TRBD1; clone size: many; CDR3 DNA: TGTGCCAGCAGAGGGGACAGGGGGCACACAGATACGCAGTATTTT; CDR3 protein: CASRGDRGHTDTQYF
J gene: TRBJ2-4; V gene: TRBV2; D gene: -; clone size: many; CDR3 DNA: TGTGCCAGCAGTGCCGACTCCATAGCCAAAAACATTCAGTACTTC; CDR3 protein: CASSADSIAKNIQYF
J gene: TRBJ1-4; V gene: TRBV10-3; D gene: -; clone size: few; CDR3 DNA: TGTGCCATCAGTGAGCGCGAAGGAGGGACTGAAAAACTGTTTTTT; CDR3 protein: CAISEREGGTEKLFF
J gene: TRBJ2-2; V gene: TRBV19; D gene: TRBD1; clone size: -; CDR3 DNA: TGTGCCAGTAGTACGGGACAGATGAACACCGGGGAGCTGTTTTTT; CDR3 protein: CASSTGQMNTGELFF
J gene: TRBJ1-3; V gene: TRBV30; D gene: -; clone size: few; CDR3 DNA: TGTGCCTGGAAATACTACCAGGGGCCTGGAAACACCATATATTTT; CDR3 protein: CAWKYYQGPGNTIYF
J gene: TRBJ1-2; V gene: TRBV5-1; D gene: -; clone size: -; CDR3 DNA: TGCGCCAGCAGCGAAGGACAAGGATACGGCTACACCTTC; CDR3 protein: CASSEGQGYGYTF
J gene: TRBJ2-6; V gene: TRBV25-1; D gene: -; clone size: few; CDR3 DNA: TGTGCCAGCAGTGCCCCACGGGGGATAAGCTCTGGGGCCAACGTCCTGACTTTC; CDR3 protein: CASSAPRGISSGANVLTF
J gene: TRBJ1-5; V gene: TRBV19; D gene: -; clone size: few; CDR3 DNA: TGTGCCAGTAGTATCGGAGGAGGGTCGAATCAGCCCCAGCATTTT; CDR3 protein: CASSIGGGSNQPQHF
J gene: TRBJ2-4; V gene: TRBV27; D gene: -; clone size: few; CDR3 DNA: TGTGCCAGCAGTTTAGGGGGGATAGCCAAAAACATTCAGTACTTC; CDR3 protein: CASSLGGIAKNIQYF
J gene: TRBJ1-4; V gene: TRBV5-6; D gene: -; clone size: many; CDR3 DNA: TGTGCCAGCAGCTTGTTGGAGGAAAAACTGTTTTTT; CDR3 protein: CASSLLEEKLFF
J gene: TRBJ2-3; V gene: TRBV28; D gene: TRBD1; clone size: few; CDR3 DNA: TGTGCCAGCAGATCACAGGGGGCGGAGGATACGCAGTATTTT; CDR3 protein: CASRSQGAEDTQYF
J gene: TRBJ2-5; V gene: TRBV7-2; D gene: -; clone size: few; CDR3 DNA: TGTGCCAGCAGCTTAATGGGAGCAGGGAGGGAGACCCAGTACTTC; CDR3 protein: CASSLMGAGRETQYF